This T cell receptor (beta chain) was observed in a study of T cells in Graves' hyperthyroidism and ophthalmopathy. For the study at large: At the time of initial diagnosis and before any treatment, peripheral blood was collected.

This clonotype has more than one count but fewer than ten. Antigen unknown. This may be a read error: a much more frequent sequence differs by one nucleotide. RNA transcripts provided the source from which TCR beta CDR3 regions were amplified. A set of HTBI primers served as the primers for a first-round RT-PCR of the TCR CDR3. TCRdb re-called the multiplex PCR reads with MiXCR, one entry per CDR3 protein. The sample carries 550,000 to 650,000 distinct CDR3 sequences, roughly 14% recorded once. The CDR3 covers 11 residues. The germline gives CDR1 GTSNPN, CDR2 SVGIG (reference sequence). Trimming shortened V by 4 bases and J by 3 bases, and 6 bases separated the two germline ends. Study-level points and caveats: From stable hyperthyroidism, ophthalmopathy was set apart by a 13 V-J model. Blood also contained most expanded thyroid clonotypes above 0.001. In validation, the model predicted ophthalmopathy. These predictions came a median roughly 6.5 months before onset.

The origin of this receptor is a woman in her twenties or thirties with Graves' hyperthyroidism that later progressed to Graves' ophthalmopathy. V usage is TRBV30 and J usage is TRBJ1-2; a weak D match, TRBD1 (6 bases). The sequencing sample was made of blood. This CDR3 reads CAWTGDYGYTF. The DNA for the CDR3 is TGTGCCTGGACAGGGGACTATGGCTACACCTTC.